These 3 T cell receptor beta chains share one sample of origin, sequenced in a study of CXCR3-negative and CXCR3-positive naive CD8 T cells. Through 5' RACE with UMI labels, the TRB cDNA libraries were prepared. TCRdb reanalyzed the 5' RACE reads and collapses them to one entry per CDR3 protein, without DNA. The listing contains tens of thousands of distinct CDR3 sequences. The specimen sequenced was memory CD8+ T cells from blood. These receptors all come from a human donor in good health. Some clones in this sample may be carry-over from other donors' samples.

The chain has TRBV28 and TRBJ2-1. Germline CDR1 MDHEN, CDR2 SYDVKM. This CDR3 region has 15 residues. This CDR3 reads CASGPRQSSYNEQFF.

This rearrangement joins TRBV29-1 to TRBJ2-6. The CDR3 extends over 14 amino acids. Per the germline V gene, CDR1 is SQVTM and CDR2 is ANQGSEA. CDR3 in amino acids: CSVVQVSGANVLTF.

CDR3 residues: CASSLAPTGGLTQYF. The J gene is TRBJ2-5, the V gene TRBV5-1; TCRdb's D gene call, TRBD1, goes unchecked for lack of DNA. The CDR3 consists of 15 residues. Germline V gives CDR1 SGHRS, CDR2 YFSETQ.